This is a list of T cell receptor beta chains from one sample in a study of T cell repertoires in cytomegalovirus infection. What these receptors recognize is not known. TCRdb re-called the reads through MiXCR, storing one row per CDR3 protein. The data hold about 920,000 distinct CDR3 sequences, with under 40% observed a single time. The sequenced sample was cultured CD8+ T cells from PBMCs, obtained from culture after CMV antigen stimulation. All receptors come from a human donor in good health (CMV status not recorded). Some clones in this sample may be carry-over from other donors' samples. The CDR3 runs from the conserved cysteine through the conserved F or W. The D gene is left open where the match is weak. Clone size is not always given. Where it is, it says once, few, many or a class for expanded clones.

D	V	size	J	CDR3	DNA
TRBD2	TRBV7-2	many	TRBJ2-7	CASSFGLAGGYEQYF	TGTGCCAGCAGCTTCGGACTAGCGGGGGGCTACGAGCAGTACTTC
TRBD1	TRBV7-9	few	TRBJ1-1	CASSMTGPFEAFF	TGTGCCAGCAGCATGACAGGGCCCTTTGAAGCTTTCTTT
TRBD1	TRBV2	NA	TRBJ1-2	CANHQGTANYGYTF	TGTGCCAACCACCAAGGGACAGCTAACTATGGCTACACCTTC
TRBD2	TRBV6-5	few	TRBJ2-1	CASSYSIGLAVYNEQFF	TGTGCCAGCAGTTACTCGATCGGACTAGCGGTCTACAATGAGCAGTTCTTC
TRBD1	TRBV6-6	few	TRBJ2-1	CASSNRGFDINNEQFF	TGTGCCAGCAGCAACAGGGGGTTTGACATTAACAATGAGCAGTTCTTC
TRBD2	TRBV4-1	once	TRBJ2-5	CASSHTSDQETQYF	TGCGCCAGCAGCCACACTAGCGACCAAGAGACCCAGTACTTC
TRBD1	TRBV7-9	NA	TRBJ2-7	CASSLAASDRTGSYEQYF	TGTGCCAGCAGCTTAGCGGCTTCGGACAGGACTGGGTCCTACGAGCAGTACTTC
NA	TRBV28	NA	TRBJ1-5	CASSQEWGDTQPQHF	TGTGCCAGCTCCCAGGAGTGGGGAGATACTCAGCCCCAGCATTTT
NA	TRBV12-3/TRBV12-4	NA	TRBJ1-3	CANRLSGFSGNTIYF	TGTGCCAACAGACTTAGCGGGTTCTCTGGAAACACCATATATTTT
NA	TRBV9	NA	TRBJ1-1	CASSVGDGGPGTEAFF	TGTGCCAGCAGCGTAGGTGACGGAGGGCCGGGAACTGAAGCTTTCTTT
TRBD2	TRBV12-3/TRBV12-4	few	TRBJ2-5	CASREGTSGEETQYF	TGTGCCAGCAGAGAAGGGACTAGCGGGGAAGAGACCCAGTACTTC
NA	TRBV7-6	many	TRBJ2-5	CASSDGRVQETQYF	TGTGCCAGCAGCGACGGAAGGGTGCAAGAGACCCAGTACTTC
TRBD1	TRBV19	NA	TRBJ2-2	CASSLSDREDTGELFF	TGTGCCAGTAGTTTATCGGACAGGGAGGACACCGGGGAGCTGTTTTTT
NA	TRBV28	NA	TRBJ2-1	CASQVTYNEQFF	TGTGCCTCGCAAGTCACCTACAATGAGCAGTTCTTC
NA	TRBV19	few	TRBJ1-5	CASTHHGNQPQHF	TGTGCCAGTACCCACCACGGGAATCAGCCCCAGCATTTT
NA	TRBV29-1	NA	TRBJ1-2	CSVEGGYTF	TGCAGCGTTGAGGGTGGCTACACCTTC
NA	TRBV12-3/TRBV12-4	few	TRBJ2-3	CACRRSTDTQYF	TGTGCCTGCAGGCGCAGCACAGATACGCAGTATTTT
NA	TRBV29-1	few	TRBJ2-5	CSVARQETQYF	TGCAGCGTTGCTCGGCAAGAGACCCAGTACTTC
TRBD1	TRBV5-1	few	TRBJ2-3	CASSPGTGVVSTDTQYF	TGCGCCAGCAGCCCAGGGACAGGGGTTGTGAGCACAGATACGCAGTATTTT
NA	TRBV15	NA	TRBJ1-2	CATSRGYREIGNYGYTF	TGTGCCACCAGCAGAGGTTACAGGGAGATAGGGAACTATGGCTACACCTTC
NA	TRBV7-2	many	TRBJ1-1	CASSLEDSSNTEAFF	TGTGCCAGCAGCTTAGAGGACAGTTCAAACACTGAAGCTTTCTTT
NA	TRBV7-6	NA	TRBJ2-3	CASSPRSQAADTQYF	TGTGCCAGCAGCCCACGATCCCAGGCCGCAGATACGCAGTATTTT
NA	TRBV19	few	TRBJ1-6	CASSITDGSPLHF	TGTGCCAGTAGTATTACAGACGGATCACCCCTCCACTTT
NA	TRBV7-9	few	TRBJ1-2	CASSLERHFYGYTF	TGTGCCAGCAGCTTAGAACGTCATTTCTATGGCTACACCTTC
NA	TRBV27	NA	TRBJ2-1	CVSRSWDEQFF	TGTGTCAGCCGATCCTGGGATGAGCAGTTCTTC
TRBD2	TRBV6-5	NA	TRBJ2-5	CASRPGGRRFSETQYF	TGTGCCAGCAGACCGGGAGGGAGAAGGTTTTCAGAGACCCAGTACTTC
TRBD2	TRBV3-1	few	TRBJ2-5	CASSHPLAGGQETQYF	TGTGCCAGCAGCCACCCCCTAGCGGGGGGGCAAGAGACCCAGTACTTC
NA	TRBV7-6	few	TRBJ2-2	CASSLGGGLVPYRGNTGELFF	TGTGCCAGCAGCTTAGGGGGGGGACTCGTGCCTTACAGGGGGAACACCGGGGAGCTGTTTTTT
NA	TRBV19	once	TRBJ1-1	CAAQTGNTEAFF	TGTGCCGCGCAAACGGGGAACACTGAAGCTTTCTTT
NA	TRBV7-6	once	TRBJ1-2	CASSHGQRPGGYTF	TGTGCCAGCAGTCACGGCCAGAGGCCAGGCGGCTACACCTTC
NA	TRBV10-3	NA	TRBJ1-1	CAISPGPNTEAFF	TGTGCCATCAGTCCGGGACCAAACACTGAAGCTTTCTTT
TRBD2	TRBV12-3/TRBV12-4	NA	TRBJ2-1	CASTVAGDAYNEQFF	TGTGCCAGCACCGTAGCGGGGGACGCCTACAATGAGCAGTTCTTC
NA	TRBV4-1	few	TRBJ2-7	CASSQEEGTYEQYF	TGCGCCAGCAGCCAAGAGGAGGGCACCTACGAGCAGTACTTC
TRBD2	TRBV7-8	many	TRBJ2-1	CASSSGLANRNEQFF	TGTGCCAGCAGCTCAGGACTAGCAAATCGCAATGAGCAGTTCTTC
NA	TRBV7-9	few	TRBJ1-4	CASSHRDGADNEKLFF	TGTGCCAGCAGCCACCGAGATGGGGCGGATAATGAAAAACTGTTTTTT
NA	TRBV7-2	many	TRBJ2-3	CASSPYGGRGDTQYF	TGTGCCAGCAGCCCTTATGGGGGGCGGGGAGATACGCAGTATTTT
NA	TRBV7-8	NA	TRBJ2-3	CASSSLGGASEDTQYF	TGTGCCAGCAGCTCCCTGGGGGGGGCGTCCGAAGATACGCAGTATTTT
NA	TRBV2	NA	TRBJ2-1	CASRPRTPSSYNEQFF	TGTGCCAGCAGACCTCGGACTCCGAGCTCCTACAATGAGCAGTTCTTC
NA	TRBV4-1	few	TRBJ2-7	CASSPVRTGPYEQYF	TGCGCCAGCAGCCCCGTGCGGACTGGGCCCTACGAGCAGTACTTC
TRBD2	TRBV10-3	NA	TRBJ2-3	CAISWTSGHSTDTQYF	TGTGCCATCAGTTGGACTAGCGGGCATAGCACAGATACGCAGTATTTT
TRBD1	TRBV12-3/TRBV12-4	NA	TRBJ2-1	CASRTSGTGSFYNEQFF	TGTGCCAGTAGAACCAGCGGGACAGGGAGCTTCTACAATGAGCAGTTCTTC
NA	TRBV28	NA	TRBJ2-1	CVSSLTQGLNEQFF	TGTGTCAGCAGTTTGACCCAGGGCCTCAATGAGCAGTTCTTC
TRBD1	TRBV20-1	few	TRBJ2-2	CSAPSPGGDGELFF	TGCAGTGCTCCCTCACCAGGGGGTGATGGGGAGCTGTTTTTT
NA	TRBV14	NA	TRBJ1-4	CASSQDRDPGREKLFF	TGTGCCAGCAGCCAAGATCGGGACCCAGGTCGTGAAAAACTGTTTTTT